The 12 T cell receptor beta chains in this list originate from one sample, sequenced in a study of memory CD4+ T cells and cytomegalovirus serostatus. The sort gate was single viable CD3+CD4+CD8-CD45RO+ cells for memory CD4+ T cells. Here immunoSEQ multiplex PCR was the method, and the copy in TCRdb shows in-frame clones only, minus some. Among tens of thousands of clones listed, about four fifths were seen once. Sequencing was done on a sample of memory CD4+ T cells from blood. The receptors originated from an adult in good health and CMV-seronegative.

This clone has just one count. This chain joins TRBV28 and TRBJ1-2; D ambiguous. Germline V gives CDR1 MDHEN, CDR2 SYDVKM. The CDR3 spans 15 residues. Trimming left V 3 bases short and J 9 bases short, with 20 bases between. The CDR3 DNA reads as TGTGCCAGCAGTTTTTCGGAGGTGTACGGGTATAGCTACACCTTC. Amino acids: CASSFSEVYGYSYTF.

This clone appeared a single time. The chain uses TRBV6-9 and TRBJ2-7; D is uncertain. The CDR3 sequence is 13 residues long. Per germline, CDR1 MNHGY and CDR2 SVAAGI. The V and J ends lost 8 bases and 4 bases respectively, with 15 bases between them. The CDR3 DNA sequence: TGTGCCAGCCGGATGGTGGTGGGGTACGAGCAGTACTTC. Translation: CASRMVVGYEQYF.

Only a few counts were recorded for this clone. This rearrangement joins TRBV5-1 to TRBJ2-7; 14 nucleotides line up with TRBD2. The V segment lost 0 bases and the J segment 6 bases; nucleotides outside the gene matches: 2. Per the germline V gene, CDR1 is SGHRS and CDR2 is YFSETQ. The CDR3 runs to 15 residues. The CDR3 DNA follows: TGCGCCAGCAGCTTGGATGGGACTAGCGGGGGCGAGCAGTACTTC. Translating it yields CASSLDGTSGGEQYF.

The genes are TRBV30 and TRBJ2-5; D is uncertain. The V gene's germline CDR1 is GTSNPN and CDR2 SVGIG (reference sequence). V was cut by 0 bases and J by 3 bases, with 5 bases left in between. The CDR3 consists of 12 residues. CDR3: CAWSVREETQYF. The CDR3 bases are TGTGCCTGGAGTGTACGGGAAGAGACCCAGTACTTC.

The CDR3 region is CASSPKAGKRNYGYTF. The DNA of the CDR3 is TGTGCCAGCAGCCCCAAGGCAGGGAAACGGAACTATGGCTACACCTTC. This chain joins TRBV7-2 and TRBJ1-2, with D possibly matching TRBD1 (5 bases). The CDR3 length is 16 residues. Germline loops: CDR1 SGHTA, CDR2 FQGNSA. Deletions cut 5 bases from V and 2 bases from J, with 18 bases between.

This chain links TRBV6-6 with TRBJ1-1; D perhaps matches TRBD1 (6 bases). The CDR3 is 15 residues long. Germline CDR1 is MNHNY and CDR2 is SVGAGI (reference sequence). V was clipped by 0 bases and J by 0 bases, with 8 bases between them. CDR3 loop: CASSYSRTVNTEAFF. CDR3 sequence (DNA): TGTGCCAGCAGTTACTCGCGGACAGTGAACACTGAAGCTTTCTTT.

The gene calls are TRBV30 and TRBJ2-5; 7 bases agree with TRBD2. V shed 5 bases and J 4 bases; nucleotides not matched to a gene: 7. The CDR3 has 13 amino acids. The germline V gene encodes CDR1 GTSNPN and CDR2 SVGIG (reference sequence). This CDR3 is CAWGPGGRETQYF. The CDR3, as DNA: TGTGCCTGGGGGCCGGGAGGTCGAGAGACCCAGTACTTC.

This chain joins TRBV4-2 and TRBJ2-1, with D perhaps TRBD1 (5 bases). The CDR3 has 14 residues. Germline CDR1 reads LGHNA; CDR2 reads YNFKEQ. V was clipped by 5 bases and J by 4 bases, with 12 bases between them. As DNA, the CDR3 is TGTGCCAGCAGCTGGGGCAGGTTTTACAATGAGCAGTTCTTC. Its protein product is CASSWGRFYNEQFF.

The chain has TRBV30 and TRBJ1-1; perhaps TRBD1 as D (6 bases). CDR3 size: 13 residues. Germline V gives CDR1 GTSNPN, CDR2 SVGIG (reference sequence). With 3 bases removed from V and 6 bases from J, the gap between germline ends came to 14 bases. CDR3 in DNA: TGTGCCTGGAGCGGAGACAGGTCCCCTGAAGCTTTCTTT. This codes for CAWSGDRSPEAFF.

The chain links TRBV6-5 to TRBJ1-6; 8 bases align to TRBD1. V lost 2 bases to trimming and J lost 10 bases; unmatched junction nucleotides: 10. CDR1 is MNHEY and CDR2 is SVGAGI in the germline V gene. CDR3 length: 16 residues. The CDR3 DNA sequence: TGTGCCAGCAGTTACGGAACCGGGACAGGTGGCTCACCCCTCCACTTT. Translated, it gives CASSYGTGTGGSPLHF.

This clone was counted a few times. The V call is TRBV11-2, the J call TRBJ2-2; D tentatively fits TRBD1 or TRBD2 (7 bases each). The CDR3 is made up of 15 amino acids. Trimming removed 5 bases from V and 5 bases from J, with 15 bases in between. Germline V gene lookup returns CDR1 SGHAT and CDR2 FQNNGV. The CDR3 DNA reads as TGTGCCAGCAGCCAGGGGGGGTCTCCAACCGGGGAGCTGTTTTTT. Amino acid sequence: CASSQGGSPTGELFF.

The V call is TRBV5-1, the J call TRBJ2-1, with D tentatively TRBD1 or TRBD2 (5 bases each). The V gene lost 4 bases and the J gene lost 4 bases, with 15 bases spanning the gap. Germline CDR1 reads SGHRS; CDR2 reads YFSETQ. The CDR3 runs to 15 residues. CDR3 sequence (DNA): TGCGCCAGCAGCCCGGGACCAGAATCTTACAATGAGCAGTTCTTC. Translated: CASSPGPESYNEQFF. The full variable domain, its missing parts supplied by reference TRBV5-1 and TRBJ2-1, is KAGVTQTPRYLIKTRGQQVTLSCSPISGHRSVSWYQQTPGQGLQFLFEYFSETQRNKGNFPGRFSGRQFSNSRSEMNVSTLELGDSALYLCASSPGPESYNEQFFGPGTRLTVL.